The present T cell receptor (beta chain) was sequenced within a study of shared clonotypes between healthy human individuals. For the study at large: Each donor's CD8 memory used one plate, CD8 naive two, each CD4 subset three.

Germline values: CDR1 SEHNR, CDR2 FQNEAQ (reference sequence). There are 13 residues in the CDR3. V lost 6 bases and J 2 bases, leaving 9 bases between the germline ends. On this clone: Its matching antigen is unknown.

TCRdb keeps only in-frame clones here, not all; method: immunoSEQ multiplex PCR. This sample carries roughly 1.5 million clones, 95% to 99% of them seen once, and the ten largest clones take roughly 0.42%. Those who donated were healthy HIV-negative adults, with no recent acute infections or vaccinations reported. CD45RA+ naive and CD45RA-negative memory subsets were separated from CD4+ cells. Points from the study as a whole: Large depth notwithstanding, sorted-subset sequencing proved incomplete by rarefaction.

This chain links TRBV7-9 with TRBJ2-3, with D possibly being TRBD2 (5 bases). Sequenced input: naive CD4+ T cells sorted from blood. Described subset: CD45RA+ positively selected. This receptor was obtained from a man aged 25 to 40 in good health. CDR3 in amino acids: CASRPGVTDTQYF. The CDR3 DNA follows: TGTGCCAGCAGGCCCGGGGTCACAGATACGCAGTATTTT.